Listed here are 32 T cell receptor beta chains from one sample, sequenced in a study of T cell responses to AZD1222 COVID-19 vaccine. Produced via immunoSEQ multiplex PCR; TCRdb's table is partial and in-frame only. The sample contains approximately 200,000 clones, 90% to 95% of which appear only once. The input for sequencing was peripheral blood, taken 28 days after the second AZD1222 dose. These receptors came from an adult who received the AZD1222 COVID-19 vaccine.

This clone has a handful of counts. J is TRBJ1-2 and V is TRBV19; D remains unclear. This CDR3 has 11 amino acids. Trimming pared 3 bases from V and 9 bases from J, leaving 8 bases between. Germline-derived CDR1 and CDR2 are LNHDA and SQIVND (reference sequence). The CDR3 sequence is CASSIWQRYTF. The CDR3 nucleotides are TGTGCCAGTAGTATTTGGCAGCGCTACACCTTC.

The rearrangement links TRBV7-3 to TRBJ2-1; D may match TRBD1 or TRBD2 (5 bases each). V lost 2 bases to trimming and J lost 4 bases, with 12 bases between them. Germline loops: CDR1 SGHTA, CDR2 FQGTGA. The CDR3 sequence is 15 residues long. This chain's CDR3 is CASSLLGERYNEQFF. The DNA of the CDR3 is TGTGCCAGCAGCTTACTGGGGGAGCGTTACAATGAGCAGTTCTTC.

This clone has a single count. The chain couples TRBV18 to TRBJ1-2; a weak D match, TRBD1 (6 bases). CDR1 and CDR2 (germline): KGHSH, LQKENI. Trimming cost V 2 bases and J 7 bases, with 11 bases left between them. The CDR3 totals 13 residues. CDR3 DNA: TGTGCCAGCTCACCAGAGCCAGGGGTTGGCTACACCTTC. Translation gives CASSPEPGVGYTF.

This rearrangement joins TRBV6-6 to TRBJ2-7; weak D call: TRBD2 (5 bases). This CDR3 is 14 amino acids long. CDR1 is MNHNY and CDR2 is SVGAGI in the germline V gene (reference sequence). V was trimmed by 5 bases and J by 0 bases, leaving 11 bases between them. The CDR3 DNA reads as TGTGCCAGCAGTGAGTCGCGGGTCTCCTACGAGCAGTACTTC. Translated: CASSESRVSYEQYF.

V is TRBV27 and J is TRBJ2-2; perhaps TRBD1 as D (8 bases). The V and J ends lost 10 bases and 7 bases respectively, with 25 bases between them. The V gene's germline CDR1 is MNHEY and CDR2 SMNVEV (reference sequence). The length of the CDR3 is 16 residues. The CDR3 region has the DNA TGTGCCACAAGCTCCCACAGGGGGGGTTTAGGCGGGGAGCTGTTTTTT. Amino acid sequence: CATSSHRGGLGGELFF.

The rearrangement links TRBV2 to TRBJ1-2, with D maybe TRBD1 (5 bases). The germline V gene encodes CDR1 SNHLY and CDR2 FYNNEI. The CDR3 contains 13 residues. V lost 4 bases to trimming and J lost 4 bases, with 10 bases between them. CDR3 residues: CASSGDGGYGYTF. The CDR3 DNA reads TGTGCCAGCAGTGGGGACGGCGGCTATGGCTACACCTTC.

This clone was counted a single time. V gene TRBV10-3 combines with J gene TRBJ1-5; 7 bases are shared with TRBD1. CDR1 is ENHRY, CDR2 SYGVKD, per germline. The CDR3 is 13 amino acids. The ends lost 10 bases at V and 4 bases at J; junction bases unmatched: 7. As DNA, the CDR3 is TGTGCCACTATGGGACAGTCGAATCAGCCCCAGCATTTT. It yields the protein CATMGQSNQPQHF.

This rearrangement joins TRBV30 to TRBJ1-3; 7 bases line up with TRBD1. Germline CDR1 reads GTSNPN; CDR2 reads SVGIG (reference sequence). The V and J ends lost 8 bases and 0 bases, in that order; junction bases with no gene match: 7. The CDR3 consists of 14 residues. Here the CDR3 reads CAGTGDSSGNTIYF. The CDR3, as DNA: TGTGCCGGAACCGGGGACAGCTCTGGAAACACCATATATTTT.

The V call is TRBV28, the J call TRBJ1-1, with 10 bases that match TRBD1. CDR3 length equals 17 residues. V gave up 2 bases and J gave up 1 base; unmatched junction bases: 7. Per the germline V gene, CDR1 is MDHEN and CDR2 is SYDVKM. CDR3 DNA sequence: TGTGCCAGCAGTTTAATCGGGACAGGGGTAGGGAACACTGAAGCTTTCTTT. It codes for CASSLIGTGVGNTEAFF.

This clone has a handful of counts. The chain employs TRBV3-1 (or the pseudogene TRBV3-2) and TRBJ1-5; the match to TRBD1 covers 11 bases. Germline CDR1 LGHDT, CDR2 YNNKEL (reference sequence). V was pared by 1 base and J by 6 bases, with 2 bases of the junction left unmatched. The CDR3 has 15 residues. In DNA form, the CDR3 reads TGTGCCAGCAGCCAAGGGACAGGGGGCGGTCAGCCCCAGCATTTT. Its translation: CASSQGTGGGQPQHF.

The chain combines TRBV21-1 with TRBJ2-7; the D call of TRBD1 is as the table states it, not checked on the DNA. TRBV21-1 is a listed pseudogene. This CDR3 has 19 residues. CDR3 DNA sequence: TGTGCCAGCAGCACAAATGCCCCGAACTGGACAGGGGGCACCTACGAGCAGTACTTC. It is translated as CASSTNAPNWTGGTYEQYF.

This clone was counted once. The rearrangement links TRBV28 to TRBJ1-2; weak D call: TRBD1 (5 bases). The CDR3 has 14 amino acids. V lost 5 bases and J lost 1, with 11 bases in between. The V gene's germline CDR1 is MDHEN and CDR2 SYDVKM. The CDR3 region has the DNA TGTGCCAGCAGTCCCTTGACAGTTAACTATGGCTACACCTTC. It encodes CASSPLTVNYGYTF.

The chain combines TRBV4-2 with TRBJ2-7; 7 bases line up with TRBD2. This CDR3 spans 15 amino acids. The J segment lost 6 bases and the V segment lost 2 bases, leaving 10 bases of the junction unmatched. CDR1 is LGHNA, CDR2 YNFKEQ, per germline. The CDR3 protein is CASSQSVGGNGEQYF. CDR3 bases: TGTGCCAGCAGCCAATCAGTCGGGGGGAATGGCGAGCAGTACTTC.

V is TRBV9 and J is TRBJ1-6, with a tentative D call TRBD1 (5 bases). V was pared by 3 bases and J by 5 bases, with 12 bases between. The length of the CDR3 is 15 residues. Per the germline V gene, CDR1 is SGDLS and CDR2 is YYNGEE. The CDR3 loop reads CASSAGTHNNSPLHF. The CDR3 DNA reads TGTGCCAGCAGCGCTGGGACCCATAATAATTCACCCCTCCACTTT.

This chain joins TRBV11-2 and TRBJ2-7; TRBD1 agrees at 8 bases. CDR1 SGHAT and CDR2 FQNNGV come from the germline V gene. With 5 bases clipped from V and 3 bases from J, the junction kept 6 bases outside the gene matches. CDR3 length: 14 amino acids. In DNA form, the CDR3 reads TGTGCCAGCAGCCAGGGACAGGCAAACTACGAGCAGTACTTC. This encodes CASSQGQANYEQYF.

The rearrangement joins TRBV7-9 to TRBJ2-3, with D tentatively TRBD1 or TRBD2 (5 bases each). The germline V gene has CDR1 SEHNR and CDR2 FQNEAQ (reference sequence). The CDR3 contains 13 residues. The germline V and J ends were trimmed by 4 bases and 6 bases, with 11 bases remaining between them. CDR3 nucleotides: TGTGCCAGCAGCTCTGGGACGCTGGATACGCAGTATTTT. Protein sequence: CASSSGTLDTQYF.

The chain carries TRBV18 and TRBJ1-1; 8 bases fit TRBD1. Germline V gene data show CDR1 as KGHSH and CDR2 as LQKENI. The CDR3 consists of 14 residues. The V gene end was trimmed by 4 bases and the J gene end by 5 bases; junction bases not matched to a gene: 6. The CDR3 protein is CASSLTTGDTEAFF. CDR3 sequence (DNA): TGTGCCAGCTCACTTACGACAGGGGATACTGAAGCTTTCTTT.

The chain links TRBV15 to TRBJ2-7; 8 nucleotides align to TRBD1. Germline V gives CDR1 LNHNV, CDR2 YYDKDF (reference sequence). The CDR3 covers 15 residues. The J segment lost 3 bases and the V segment lost 3 bases, leaving 7 bases of the junction unmatched. CDR3 sequence: CATSSTGTGFYEQYF. The CDR3 DNA is TGTGCCACCAGCAGTACCGGGACAGGCTTCTACGAGCAGTACTTC.

The chain is built from TRBV12-3 or TRBV12-4 and TRBJ2-5; D possibly corresponds to TRBD2 (5 bases). Trimming shortened V by 1 base and J by 5 bases, and 8 bases separated the two germline ends. The CDR3 sequence is 13 residues long. The CDR3 sequence is CASSLGGWETQYF. DNA of the CDR3: TGTGCCAGCAGTTTAGGAGGGTGGGAGACCCAGTACTTC.

The chain couples TRBV11-3 to TRBJ2-4, with D hard to call. CDR1 is SGHNT, CDR2 YENEEA, per germline. Deletions cut 0 bases from V and 8 bases from J, with 14 bases between. The CDR3 covers 15 residues. The CDR3 region has the DNA TGTGCCAGCAGCTTAGAGGGGAAAGTATCGGACATTCAGTACTTC. Residues: CASSLEGKVSDIQYF.

This rearrangement joins TRBV28 to TRBJ1-5; the D is unclear. Looked up from germline, CDR1 is MDHEN and CDR2 is SYDVKM. The ends were cut back, 2 bases at V and 0 bases at J, with 5 bases in the middle. This CDR3 is 14 amino acids long. The CDR3: CASSLTDSNQPQHF. The DNA of the CDR3 is TGTGCCAGCAGTTTAACGGATAGCAATCAGCCCCAGCATTTT.

The chain combines TRBV27 with TRBJ2-2; 7 nucleotides agree with TRBD2. CDR3 length: 13 residues. Trimming cost V 3 bases and J 5 bases; bases outside gene matches: 0. Germline assignment: CDR1 MNHEY and CDR2 SMNVEV (reference sequence). The CDR3, as DNA: TGTGCCAGCAGTTTCGGGGGGACCGGGGAGCTGTTTTTT. Its translation is CASSFGGTGELFF.

The CDR3 sequence is CASSLAGGVNGELFF. For the CDR3, the DNA is TGTGCCAGCAGTCTAGCGGGAGGTGTTAACGGGGAGCTGTTTTTT. V is TRBV2 and J is TRBJ2-2; the match to TRBD2 covers 11 bases. The CDR3 totals 15 residues. Germline V gene sequence: CDR1 SNHLY, CDR2 FYNNEI. Trimming at V came to 5 bases and at J to 7 bases, leaving 6 bases not matched to a gene.

The chain joins TRBV6-5 to TRBJ2-7; unclear D gene. The CDR3 loop spans 14 amino acids. Trimming removed 2 bases from V and 1 base from J, with 9 bases in between. Germline V CDR1 and CDR2: MNHEY, SVGAGI. The CDR3 loop is CASSYRQRSYEQYF. In nucleotides, the CDR3 is TGTGCCAGCAGTTACCGGCAGAGATCCTACGAGCAGTACTTC.

This clone was recorded only once. The gene calls are TRBV5-1 and TRBJ2-1; tentative D call: TRBD1 (5 bases). Germline CDR1 reads SGHRS; CDR2 reads YFSETQ. CDR3 length: 16 amino acids. The V end was cut by 0 bases, the J end by 8 bases, with 18 bases between. The CDR3 loop is CASSLVGLRGSDEQFF. CDR3 in DNA: TGCGCCAGCAGCTTGGTAGGCTTAAGGGGCTCCGATGAGCAGTTCTTC.

The gene calls are TRBV5-1 and TRBJ2-7, with 8 bases aligning to TRBD2. With V trimmed by 4 bases and J by 6 bases, 12 bases remained unmatched. In germline, CDR1 is SGHRS, CDR2 YFSETQ. CDR3 length: 15 amino acids. This CDR3 reads CASSPPGGGPSEQYF. For the CDR3, the DNA is TGCGCCAGCAGCCCGCCCGGGGGGGGTCCGAGCGAGCAGTACTTC.

The chain is built from TRBV3-1 (or the pseudogene TRBV3-2) and TRBJ1-6; D may be TRBD1 (5 bases). CDR1 is LGHDT and CDR2 is YNNKEL in the germline V gene (reference sequence). The ends were cut back, 4 bases at V and 0 bases at J, with 10 bases in the middle. The CDR3 is 16 amino acids. The CDR3 DNA sequence: TGTGCCAGCAGCCCCAGGGCGGGCTCCTATAATTCACCCCTCCACTTT. This codes for CASSPRAGSYNSPLHF.

This chain links TRBV19 with TRBJ1-6; D is possibly TRBD1 (5 bases). The V gene lost 6 bases and the J gene lost 9 bases, with 21 bases spanning the gap. Germline V gene data show CDR1 as LNHDA and CDR2 as SQIVND (reference sequence). The CDR3 runs to 16 residues. CDR3 loop: CASRVGPTANSSPLHF. The CDR3 DNA reads as TGTGCCAGTAGGGTGGGACCGACAGCCAACAGTTCACCCCTCCACTTT.

This rearrangement joins TRBV28 to TRBJ1-5; perhaps TRBD1 as D (6 bases). Germline loops: CDR1 MDHEN, CDR2 SYDVKM. The length of the CDR3 is 15 residues. The V end lost 7 bases, the J end lost 10 bases, and 23 bases lay between the germline ends. The CDR3 protein is CASTPFMRGYIPQHF. The CDR3 bases are TGTGCCAGCACCCCATTCATGAGGGGGTACATACCCCAGCATTTT.

This clone was seen a single time. The chain is built from TRBV5-4 and TRBJ2-3; D is undetermined. The germline gives CDR1 SGHNT, CDR2 YYREEE (reference sequence). The V end was cut by 2 bases, the J end by 1 base, with 8 bases between. CDR3 length equals 14 residues. In nucleotides, the CDR3 is TGTGCCAGCAGCTTTGGTAGTGGCACAGATACGCAGTATTTT. Translated, it gives CASSFGSGTDTQYF. The complete variable domain, with remaining parts taken from reference TRBV5-4 and TRBJ2-3, reads ETGVTQSPTHLIKTRGQQVTLRCSSQSGHNTVSWYQQALGQGPQFIFQYYREEENGRGNFPPRFSGLQFPNYSSELNVNALELDDSALYLCASSFGSGTDTQYFGPGTRLTVL.

The chain joins TRBV30 to TRBJ1-5; TRBD1 agrees at 7 bases. CDR3 size: 13 residues. CDR1 is GTSNPN, CDR2 SVGIG, per germline (reference sequence). The V gene end was trimmed by 1 base and the J gene end by 9 bases; junction bases not matched to a gene: 6. The CDR3 sequence: CAWSGQGDSPQHF. The CDR3 region has the DNA TGTGCCTGGAGTGGACAGGGCGATTCGCCCCAGCATTTT.

This chain uses TRBV5-8 with TRBJ1-5; TRBD1 might be the D (6 bases). The germline CDR1 and CDR2 sequences are SGHTS and YDEGEE. This CDR3 is 16 amino acids long. The ends were cut back, 0 bases at V and 1 base at J, with 11 bases in the middle. The CDR3 nucleotides are TGTGCCAGCAGCTTGGCTGCAGGGGTGAGCAATCAGCCCCAGCATTTT. It specifies CASSLAAGVSNQPQHF.